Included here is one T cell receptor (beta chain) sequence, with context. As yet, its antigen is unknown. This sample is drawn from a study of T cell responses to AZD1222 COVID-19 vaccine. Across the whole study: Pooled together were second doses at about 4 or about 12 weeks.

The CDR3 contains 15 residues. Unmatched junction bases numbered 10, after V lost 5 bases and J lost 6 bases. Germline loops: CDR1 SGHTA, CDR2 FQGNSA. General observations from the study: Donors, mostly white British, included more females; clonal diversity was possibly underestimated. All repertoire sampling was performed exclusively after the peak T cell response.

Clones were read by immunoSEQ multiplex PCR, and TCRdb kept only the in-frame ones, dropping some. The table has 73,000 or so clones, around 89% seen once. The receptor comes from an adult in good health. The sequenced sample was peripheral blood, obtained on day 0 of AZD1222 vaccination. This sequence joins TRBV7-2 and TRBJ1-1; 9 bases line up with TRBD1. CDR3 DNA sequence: TGTGCCAGCAGCCCATTAACAGGGGGCTCTGCTGAAGCTTTCTTT. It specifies CASSPLTGGSAEAFF.